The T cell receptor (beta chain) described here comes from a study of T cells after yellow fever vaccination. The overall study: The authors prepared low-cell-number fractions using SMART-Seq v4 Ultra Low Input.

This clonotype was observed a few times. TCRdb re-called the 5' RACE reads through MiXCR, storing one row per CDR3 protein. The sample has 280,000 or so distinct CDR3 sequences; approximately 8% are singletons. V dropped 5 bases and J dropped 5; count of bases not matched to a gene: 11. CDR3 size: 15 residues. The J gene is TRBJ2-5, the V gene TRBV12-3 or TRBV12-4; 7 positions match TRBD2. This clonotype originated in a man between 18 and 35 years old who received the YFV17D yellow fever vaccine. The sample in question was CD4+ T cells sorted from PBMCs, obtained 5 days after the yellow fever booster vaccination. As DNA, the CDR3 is TGTGCCAGCAGTCTGCCGGGACTACCACGGGAGACCCAGTACTTC. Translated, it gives CASSLPGLPRETQYF.